In its sample, the clone carrying this T cell receptor beta chain was seen a few times. Its matching antigen is unknown. The sample is drawn from a study of T cells after yellow fever vaccination. A single record per CDR3 protein comes from TCRdb applying MiXCR to the 5' RACE reads. The table records roughly 300,000 distinct CDR3 sequences, 8% to 9.5% of them present only once. Study-level points and caveats: Some clonotypes were seen in both the CD4 and the CD8 compartments. These made up a small share and likely arose from convergent recombination. Most primary-vaccination clones recurred post-booster (around 97% CD4, around 86% CD8).

The CDR3 has 13 amino acids. Trimming cost V 5 bases and J 4 bases, with 11 bases left between them. The chain recombines TRBV12-3 or TRBV12-4 with TRBJ1-1; D is unclear. This clonotype was sampled from a man aged 18-30 years who received the YFV17D yellow fever vaccine. Material: PBMCs, obtained more than 40 days after the first yellow fever vaccination. The CDR3: CASSQGPLTEAFF. Here the CDR3 DNA reads TGTGCCAGCAGTCAAGGGCCGCTCACTGAAGCTTTCTTT.